The present T cell receptor (beta chain) was sequenced within a study of T cell responses to AZD1222 COVID-19 vaccine. Regarding the study as a whole: Seropositive AZD1222 recipients at baseline numbered only six or seven.

Trimming shortened V by 5 bases and J by 0 bases, and 7 bases separated the two germline ends. The CDR3 length is 13 residues. In germline, CDR1 is LNHDA, CDR2 SQIVND (reference sequence). This table comes from immunoSEQ multiplex PCR, and its TCRdb copy is limited to in-frame clones, with some not included. The sample gives around 130,000 clones, roughly nine tenths of which show up once; about 7.5% is in the top ten. Of note for this clone: Its specificity is not known.

The specimen comprised peripheral blood, sampled 28 days after the second dose of the MenACWY control vaccine. This TCR derives from an adult who received the MenACWY meningococcal vaccine as a control. The genes are TRBV19 and TRBJ1-1, with no clear D. The CDR3 DNA follows: TGTGCCAGTAGTCTTGAGTTGAACACTGAAGCTTTCTTT. As protein: CASSLELNTEAFF.